The T cell receptor (beta chain) under discussion was sequenced for a study of shared clonotypes between healthy human individuals. CD45RO-negative, CCR7-positively selected cells formed the naive CD8 fraction, excluding terminally differentiated effector memory CD45RA+ cells. Study donors comprised healthy, HIV-negative adults devoid of recent acute infection or vaccination. Remarks on this clone: Its cognate antigen is unknown. This same CDR3 is encoded by further DNA sequences in the sample.

Study results and limitations: In contrast to clonotypes shared by all four donors, non-shared clonotypes had lower generation probabilities. Apart from blood, nothing was sampled; tissue repertoires likely differ.

Germline loops: CDR1 MGHRA, CDR2 YSYEKL. The V end was cut by 4 bases, the J end by 4 bases, with 13 bases between. The CDR3 is 14 amino acids. Generated by immunoSEQ multiplex PCR, the TCRdb table keeps only in-frame clones and is missing some. This table holds about 2 million clones, just under 95% found once. The clonotype was recovered from a man aged 18 to 30 in good health. The rearrangement joins TRBV4-1 to TRBJ2-5; D possibly corresponds to TRBD2 (6 bases). The sequenced sample consisted of naive CD8+ T cells sorted from blood. This CDR3 reads CASSPSGAGETQYF. The DNA for the CDR3 is TGCGCCAGCAGCCCCTCGGGAGCGGGAGAGACCCAGTACTTC.